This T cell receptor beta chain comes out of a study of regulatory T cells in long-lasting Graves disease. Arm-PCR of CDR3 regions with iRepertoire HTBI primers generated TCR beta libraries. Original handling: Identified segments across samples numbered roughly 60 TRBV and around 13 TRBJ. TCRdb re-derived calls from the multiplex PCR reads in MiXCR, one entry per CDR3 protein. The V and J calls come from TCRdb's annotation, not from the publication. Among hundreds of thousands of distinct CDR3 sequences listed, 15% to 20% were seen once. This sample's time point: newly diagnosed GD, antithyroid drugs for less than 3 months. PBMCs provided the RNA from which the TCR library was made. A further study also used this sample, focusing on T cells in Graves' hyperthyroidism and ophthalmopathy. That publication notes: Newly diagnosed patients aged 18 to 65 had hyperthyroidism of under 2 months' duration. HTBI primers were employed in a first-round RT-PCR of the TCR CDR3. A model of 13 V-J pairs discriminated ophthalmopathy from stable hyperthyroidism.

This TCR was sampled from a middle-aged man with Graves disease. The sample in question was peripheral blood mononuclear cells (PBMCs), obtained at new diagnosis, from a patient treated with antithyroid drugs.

CDR3 protein: CASNGLGTEAFF. The CDR3 bases are TGTGCCAGCAACGGGTTGGGCACTGAAGCTTTCTTT. The chain employs TRBV6-2 or TRBV6-3 and TRBJ1-1; no clear D gene. V was pared by 7 bases and J by 4 bases, with 10 bases between. This CDR3 contains 12 residues. Germline CDR1 reads MNHEY; CDR2 reads SVGEGT.